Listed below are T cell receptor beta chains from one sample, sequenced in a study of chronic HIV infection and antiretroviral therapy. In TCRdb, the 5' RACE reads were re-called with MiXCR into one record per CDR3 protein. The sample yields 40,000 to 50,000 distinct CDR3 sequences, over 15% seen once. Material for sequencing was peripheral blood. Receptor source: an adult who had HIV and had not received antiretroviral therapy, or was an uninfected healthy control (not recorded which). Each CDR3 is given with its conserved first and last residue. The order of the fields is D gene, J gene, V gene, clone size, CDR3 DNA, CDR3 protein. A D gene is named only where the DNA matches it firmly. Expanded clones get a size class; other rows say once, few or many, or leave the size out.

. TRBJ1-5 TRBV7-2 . TGTGCCAGCAGCACCACAGGGCGTCATCAGCCCCAGCATTTT CASSTTGRHQPQHF
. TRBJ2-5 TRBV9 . TGTGCCAGCAGCCCCGAGGCGGCTAGCAGGGAGACCCAGTACTTC CASSPEAASRETQYF
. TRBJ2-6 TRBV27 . TGTGCCAGCAGACAGGCAGGTTTATCTGGGGCCAACGTCCTGACTTTC CASRQAGLSGANVLTF
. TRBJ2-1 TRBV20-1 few TGCAGTGCTAGAGATAGTCACCACTACAATGAGCAGTTCTTC CSARDSHHYNEQFF
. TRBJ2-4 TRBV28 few TGTGCCAGCAGTTTACGCCGAAGCCAGTACTTC CASSLRRSQYF
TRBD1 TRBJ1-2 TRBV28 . TGTGCCAGCAGTTTGGGACAGAGGTTCTTGGGTGGCTACACCTTC CASSLGQRFLGGYTF
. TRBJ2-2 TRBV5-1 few TGCGCCAGCAGCTTGGTGGAGAACACCGGGGAGCTGTTTTTT CASSLVENTGELFF
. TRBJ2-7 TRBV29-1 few TGCAGCGTTGAAGGGGGTAGGCCGGGAGCGTACGAGCAGTACTTC CSVEGGRPGAYEQYF
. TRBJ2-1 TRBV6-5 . TGTGCCAGCAGTTACGTTTCTTCGCCTTACAATGAGCAGTTCTTC CASSYVSSPYNEQFF
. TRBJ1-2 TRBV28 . TGTGCCAGCAGTCTGCTGGGAAAGGGTGGGGGCTACACCTTC CASSLLGKGGGYTF
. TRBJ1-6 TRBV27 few TGTGCCAGCACTCCCTCGGGGGGTTCACCCCTCCACTTT CASTPSGGSPLHF
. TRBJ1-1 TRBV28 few TGTGCCAGCACGAAGGCAGGGTGGGGGAAACGGAACACTGAAGCTTTCTTT CASTKAGWGKRNTEAFF
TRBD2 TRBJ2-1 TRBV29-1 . TGCAGCGTTGATTCGCGGGAGGGGATTGCTGGGAATGAGCAGTTCTTC CSVDSREGIAGNEQFF
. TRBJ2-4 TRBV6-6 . TGTGCCAGCAGTGCACTTAACACGGGAGAGAGAAACATTCAGTACTTC CASSALNTGERNIQYF
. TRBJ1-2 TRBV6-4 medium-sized TGTGCCAGCAGTCTTGGACAGAACTATGGCTACACCTTC CASSLGQNYGYTF
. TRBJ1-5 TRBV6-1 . TGTGCCAGCATAATCCACGGAGGGGATAGCAATCAGCCCCAGCATTTT CASIIHGGDSNQPQHF
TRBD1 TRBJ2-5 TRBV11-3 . TGTGCCAGCAGCCCAACCCCGGGACAGATAGAGACCCAGTACTTC CASSPTPGQIETQYF
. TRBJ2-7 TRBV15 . TGTGCCACCAGCAGAGATTTCGAGCAGTACTTC CATSRDFEQYF
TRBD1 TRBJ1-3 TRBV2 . TGTGCCAGCAGTGAAAACGGCAGGGGGGACTCTGGAAACACCATATATTTT CASSENGRGDSGNTIYF
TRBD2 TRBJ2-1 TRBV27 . TGTGCCAGCAGTAGAATAGCGGGAGTTAACTATGAGCAGTTCTTC CASSRIAGVNYEQFF
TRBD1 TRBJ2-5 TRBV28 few TGTGCCAGCAGCTCCGGGGACAGCACAATCCAAGAGACCCAGTACTTC CASSSGDSTIQETQYF
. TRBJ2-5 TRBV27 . TGTGCCAGCATCGGTGAGACCCAGTACTTC CASIGETQYF
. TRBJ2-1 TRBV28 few TGTGCCAGCACCGTTAGCGGTTTTTACAATGAGCAGTTCTTC CASTVSGFYNEQFF
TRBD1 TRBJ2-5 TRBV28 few TGTGCCAGCAGTTCAATGGACAGGCACCAAGAGACCCAGTACTTC CASSSMDRHQETQYF
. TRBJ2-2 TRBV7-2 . TGTGCCAGCAGCCGGAAGACGGGCGGGGAGCTGTTTTTT CASSRKTGGELFF
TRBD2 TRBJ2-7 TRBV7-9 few TGTGCCAGCAGGCCGGGACTAGCGGGGTCCTACGAGCAGTACTTC CASRPGLAGSYEQYF
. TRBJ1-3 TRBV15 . TGTGCCACCAGAAACGGGGGGATCGCTGGAAACACCATATATTTT CATRNGGIAGNTIYF
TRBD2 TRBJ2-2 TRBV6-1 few TGTGCCAGCGAACTAGCGGTCCGCACCGGGGAGCTGTTTTTT CASELAVRTGELFF
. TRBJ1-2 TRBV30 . TGTGCCTGGAGTGTACTAGGGGGAAATGGGTATGGCTACACCTTC CAWSVLGGNGYGYTF
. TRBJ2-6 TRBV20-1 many TGCAGTGCTTGGGAGTCTGGGGCCAACGTCCTGACTTTC CSAWESGANVLTF
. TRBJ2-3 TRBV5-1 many TGCGCCAGCAGCCCCTTCACAGATACGCAGTATTTT CASSPFTDTQYF
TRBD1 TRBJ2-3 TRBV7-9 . TGTGCCAGCAGCTTAGGGTGGGACAGTCAAGATACGCAGTATTTT CASSLGWDSQDTQYF
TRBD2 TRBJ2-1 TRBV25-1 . TGTGCCAGCACCCCTATCGGACTAGCGAGTGACAATGAGCAGTTCTTC CASTPIGLASDNEQFF
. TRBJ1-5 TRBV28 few TGTGCCAGCCAGGGGACGGGCAATCAGCCCCAGCATTTT CASQGTGNQPQHF
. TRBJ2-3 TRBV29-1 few TGCAGCGTTGTTACCGGAGGGGGCACAGATACGCAGTATTTT CSVVTGGGTDTQYF
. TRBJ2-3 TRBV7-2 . TGTGCCAGCAGATCAAGTCCGGACTTACCAGATACGCAGTATTTT CASRSSPDLPDTQYF
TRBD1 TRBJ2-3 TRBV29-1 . TGCAGCGTTGTACAGGGGGCAGATACGCAGTATTTT CSVVQGADTQYF
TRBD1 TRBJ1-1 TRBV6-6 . TGTGCCAGCACGGACAGGGGCCAAGCTTTCTTT CASTDRGQAFF
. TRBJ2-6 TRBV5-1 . TGCGCCAGCAGCCGGGCAGGGGCTGGGGCCAACGTCCTGACTTTC CASSRAGAGANVLTF
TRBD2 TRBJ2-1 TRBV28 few TGTGCCAGCAGTTTAGGAAAAGCGGGAGGGCCGGGGAATGAGCAGTTCTTC CASSLGKAGGPGNEQFF
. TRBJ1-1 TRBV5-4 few TGTGCCAGCAGCTTGGCCCTGGCGGGGTCTGAAGCTTTCTTT CASSLALAGSEAFF
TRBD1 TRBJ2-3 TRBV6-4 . TGTGCCAGCAGTCTTACGGGACAGCACACAGATACGCAGTATTTT CASSLTGQHTDTQYF
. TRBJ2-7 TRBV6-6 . TGTGCCAGCAGGGAACTGTTCTACGAGCAGTACTTC CASRELFYEQYF
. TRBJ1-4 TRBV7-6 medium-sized TGTGCCAGCAGCTACCACAGGGAAAAACTGTTTTTT CASSYHREKLFF
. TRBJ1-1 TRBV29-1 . TGCAGCGTTCAGTCAAGCGAAGCTTTCTTT CSVQSSEAFF
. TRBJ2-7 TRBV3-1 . TGTGCCAGCAGCCATTATAATGAACGGACCCACGAGCAGTACTTC CASSHYNERTHEQYF
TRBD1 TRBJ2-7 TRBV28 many TGTGCCAGCAGAAGTACAGGGGTTCGGCACGAGCAGTACTTC CASRSTGVRHEQYF
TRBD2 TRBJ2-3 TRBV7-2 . TGTGCCAGCAGCTTGACAAGCGGGAGGGCCCCAGATACGCAGTATTTT CASSLTSGRAPDTQYF
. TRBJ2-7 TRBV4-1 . TGCGCCAGCAGCCAAGAGGGCGAGCAGTACTTC CASSQEGEQYF
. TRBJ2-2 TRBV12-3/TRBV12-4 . TGTGCCAGCAGCCCAAGTAACACCGGGGAGCTGTTTTTT CASSPSNTGELFF
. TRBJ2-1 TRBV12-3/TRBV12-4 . TGTGCCAGCAGTCCTCCAGCGGGTAATGAGCAGTTCTTC CASSPPAGNEQFF
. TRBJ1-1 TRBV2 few TGTGCCAGCAGTGAAGAGGCAGGGAGGAGCACTGAAGCTTTCTTT CASSEEAGRSTEAFF
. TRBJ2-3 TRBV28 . TGTGCCAGCTATCCGCAGGGCAGAGATACGCAGTATTTT CASYPQGRDTQYF
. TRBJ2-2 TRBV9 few TGTGCCAGCAGCGCCCTCCTTAGGGGGGCGCGGACCGGGGAGCTGTTTTTT CASSALLRGARTGELFF
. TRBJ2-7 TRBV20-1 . TGCAGTGCTAGAGACAACTACGAGCAGTACTTC CSARDNYEQYF
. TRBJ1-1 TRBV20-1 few TGCAGTGCTGGTCAGGTGAACACTGAAGCTTTCTTT CSAGQVNTEAFF
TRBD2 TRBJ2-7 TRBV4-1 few TGCGCCAGCAGTACTCCGGGGACTAGCGGGAGGCACAGCTCCTACGAGCAGTACTTC CASSTPGTSGRHSSYEQYF
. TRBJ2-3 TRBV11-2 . TGTGCCAGCAGCTTAAATCGGTTAGATACGCAGTATTTT CASSLNRLDTQYF